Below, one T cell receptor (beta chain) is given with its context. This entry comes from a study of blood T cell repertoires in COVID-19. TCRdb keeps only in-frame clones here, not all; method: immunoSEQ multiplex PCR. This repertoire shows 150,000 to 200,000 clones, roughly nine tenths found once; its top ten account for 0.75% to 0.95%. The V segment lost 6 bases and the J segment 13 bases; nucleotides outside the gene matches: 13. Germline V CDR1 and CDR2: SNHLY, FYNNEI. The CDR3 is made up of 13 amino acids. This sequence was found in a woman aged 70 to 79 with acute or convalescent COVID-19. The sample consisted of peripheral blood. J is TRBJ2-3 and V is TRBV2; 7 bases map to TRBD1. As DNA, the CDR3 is TGTGCCAGCAGGAACCGCGAGGGACAGAAGGAGTATTTT. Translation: CASRNREGQKEYF. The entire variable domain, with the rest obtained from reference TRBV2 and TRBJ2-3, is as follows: EPEVTQTPSHQVTQMGQEVILRCVPISNHLYFYWYRQILGQKVEFLVSFYNNEISEKSEIFDDQFSVERPDGSNFTLKIRSTKLEDSAMYFCASRNREGQKEYFGPGTRLTVL.